These T cell receptor beta chains were read from a single sample in a study of T cell repertoires in cytomegalovirus infection. One entry per CDR3 protein results from TCRdb running MiXCR on the reads. This table holds about 530,000 distinct CDR3 sequences, 26% found once. Sequenced: PBMCs. The receptors stem from a human donor in good health (CMV status not recorded). Some clones in this sample may be carry-over from other donors' samples. Both conserved end residues are part of each CDR3.

v_gene | CDR3aa
TRBV7-2 | CASSKYSNQPQHF
TRBV7-6 | CASSLLAGSRETQYF
TRBV13 | CASSNRGQGSGETQYF
TRBV7-8 | CASSRRGTPNTGELFF
TRBV7-6 | CASSLARGGDYEQYF
TRBV7-9 | CASEVKLGYTF
TRBV7-2 | CASSLDRGSDTQYF
TRBV2 | CASRGAGGYGYTF
TRBV20-1 | CSARDLGSGDQYF
TRBV20-1 | CSPKPLSYNSPLHF
TRBV30 | CAWSALGSGSSRNEQFF
TRBV7-2 | CASSFYPSVENIQYF
TRBV4-1 | CASSQPGGPQHF
TRBV18 | CASSPSHYNEQFF
TRBV12-3/TRBV12-4 | CASSLSIRGGGYTF
TRBV29-1 | CSVGRGDQPQHF
TRBV18 | CASSPTGERIPYGYTF
TRBV6-5 | CASSLTGSKETQYF
TRBV4-1 | CASSQEATRPQHF
TRBV7-2 | CASSLGGTAEKLFF